These T cell receptor beta chains were read from a single sample in a study of shared clonotypes between healthy human individuals. TCRdb keeps only in-frame clones here, not all; method: immunoSEQ multiplex PCR. In the table there are around 1.9 million clones, over 85% of which are singletons. The specimen sequenced was naive CD8+ T cells from PBMCs. These TCRs come from a man aged 18-30 years in good health. Some clones in this sample may be carry-over from other donors' samples. Both conserved end residues are part of each CDR3. A D gene is named only where the DNA matches it firmly. Clone size is shown for a subset of rows, as once, few, many or a class of expanded clone.

CDR3 protein: CASSLGSGPYEQYF
CDR3 DNA: TGTGCCAGCAGCTTAGGTAGCGGGCCTTACGAGCAGTACTTC
D gene: TRBD2
V gene: TRBV7-8
J gene: TRBJ2-7
CDR3 length: 14
clone size: NA

CDR3 protein: CASSQARNTEAFF
CDR3 DNA: TGTGCCAGCAGCCAAGCCCGGAACACTGAAGCTTTCTTT
D gene: NA
V gene: TRBV14
J gene: TRBJ1-1
CDR3 length: 13
clone size: few

CDR3 protein: CASSYSLTSEGEQFF
CDR3 DNA: TGTGCCAGCAGTTACTCTCTGACTAGTGAGGGTGAGCAGTTCTTC
D gene: NA
V gene: TRBV6-5
J gene: TRBJ2-1
CDR3 length: 15
clone size: NA

CDR3 protein: CASSLRPGELFF
CDR3 DNA: TGTGCCAGCAGCTTACGTCCCGGGGAGCTGTTTTTT
D gene: NA
V gene: TRBV7-6
J gene: TRBJ2-2
CDR3 length: 12
clone size: NA

CDR3 protein: CASSIRGHSYEQYF
CDR3 DNA: TGTGCCAGTAGTATCAGGGGACATTCCTACGAGCAGTACTTC
D gene: NA
V gene: TRBV19
J gene: TRBJ2-7
CDR3 length: 14
clone size: NA

CDR3 protein: CASSLGPQVAGGVYEQYF
CDR3 DNA: TGTGCCAGCAGCTTGGGCCCCCAGGTAGCGGGAGGAGTCTACGAGCAGTACTTC
D gene: TRBD2
V gene: TRBV7-9
J gene: TRBJ2-7
CDR3 length: 18
clone size: NA

CDR3 protein: CASSHYSAGAADTQYF
CDR3 DNA: TGTGCCAGCAGCCACTACTCAGCGGGAGCGGCAGATACGCAGTATTTT
D gene: TRBD2
V gene: TRBV16
J gene: TRBJ2-3
CDR3 length: 16
clone size: NA

CDR3 protein: CASSPTGAGGSYNEQFF
CDR3 DNA: TGTGCCAGCTCACCCACAGGGGCTGGCGGTTCCTACAATGAGCAGTTCTTC
D gene: TRBD1
V gene: TRBV13
J gene: TRBJ2-1
CDR3 length: 17
clone size: NA

CDR3 protein: CASTRGGTGELFF
CDR3 DNA: TGTGCCAGCACCCGAGGGGGCACCGGGGAGCTGTTTTTT
D gene: NA
V gene: TRBV28
J gene: TRBJ2-2
CDR3 length: 13
clone size: NA

CDR3 protein: CASSLGQGVEHF
CDR3 DNA: TGTGCCAGCAGCTTAGGACAGGGCGTCGAGCACTTC
D gene: TRBD1
V gene: TRBV7-9
J gene: TRBJ2-4
CDR3 length: 12
clone size: NA

CDR3 protein: CASSQGGVTNEQFF
CDR3 DNA: TGTGCCAGCAGTCAGGGGGGAGTAACGAATGAGCAGTTCTTC
D gene: NA
V gene: TRBV6-6
J gene: TRBJ2-1
CDR3 length: 14
clone size: NA

CDR3 protein: CSGQGNNYGYTF
CDR3 DNA: TGCAGTGGACAGGGGAATAACTATGGCTACACCTTC
D gene: TRBD1
V gene: TRBV29-1
J gene: TRBJ1-2
CDR3 length: 12
clone size: NA

CDR3 protein: CASSIGRRLSNQPQHF
CDR3 DNA: TGTGCCAGTAGTATAGGGCGGCGGCTTAGCAATCAGCCCCAGCATTTT
D gene: NA
V gene: TRBV19
J gene: TRBJ1-5
CDR3 length: 16
clone size: NA

CDR3 protein: CASSLLQGTYNEQFF
CDR3 DNA: TGTGCCAGCAGCTTATTACAGGGAACCTACAATGAGCAGTTCTTC
D gene: NA
V gene: TRBV7-2
J gene: TRBJ2-1
CDR3 length: 15
clone size: NA

CDR3 protein: CASSRQGRGETQYF
CDR3 DNA: TGTGCCAGCAGCAGACAGGGCAGGGGAGAGACCCAGTACTTC
D gene: TRBD1
V gene: TRBV11-2
J gene: TRBJ2-5
CDR3 length: 14
clone size: NA

CDR3 protein: CASSFHLGEQYF
CDR3 DNA: TGTGCCAGCAGCTTCCATCTGGGCGAGCAGTACTTC
D gene: NA
V gene: TRBV11-2
J gene: TRBJ2-7
CDR3 length: 12
clone size: NA

CDR3 protein: CASSSDSTPAVNEQFF
CDR3 DNA: TGTGCCAGCAGCTCGGATTCCACGCCGGCGGTCAATGAGCAGTTCTTC
D gene: NA
V gene: TRBV11-2
J gene: TRBJ2-1
CDR3 length: 16
clone size: NA

CDR3 protein: CASSPRSGELFF
CDR3 DNA: TGTGCCAGCAGTCCCCGAAGCGGGGAGCTGTTTTTT
D gene: NA
V gene: TRBV6-6
J gene: TRBJ2-2
CDR3 length: 12
clone size: NA

CDR3 protein: CASSLVGYSNQPQHF
CDR3 DNA: TGTGCCAGCAGTTTAGTAGGATATAGCAATCAGCCCCAGCATTTT
D gene: NA
V gene: TRBV27
J gene: TRBJ1-5
CDR3 length: 15
clone size: NA

CDR3 protein: CASSPWRSTGELFF
CDR3 DNA: TGTGCCAGCAGTCCCTGGAGGTCTACCGGGGAGCTGTTTTTT
D gene: NA
V gene: TRBV28
J gene: TRBJ2-2
CDR3 length: 14
clone size: NA

CDR3 protein: CASSLFKGGTEAFF
CDR3 DNA: TGTGCCAGCAGCTTATTTAAAGGGGGCACTGAAGCTTTCTTT
D gene: NA
V gene: TRBV11-2
J gene: TRBJ1-1
CDR3 length: 14
clone size: NA

CDR3 protein: CASSLDSRDSRRQPQHF
CDR3 DNA: TGTGCCAGCAGCTTGGACTCCAGGGATAGTCGGAGACAGCCCCAGCATTTT
D gene: NA
V gene: TRBV7-2
J gene: TRBJ1-5
CDR3 length: 17
clone size: NA

CDR3 protein: CASSPPGLYSRQFF
CDR3 DNA: TGTGCCAGCAGCCCCCCGGGACTATATTCTAGGCAGTTCTTC
D gene: TRBD2
V gene: TRBV11-2
J gene: TRBJ2-1
CDR3 length: 14
clone size: NA

CDR3 protein: CASSFGSGNTIYF
CDR3 DNA: TGTGCCAGCAGCTTCGGCTCTGGAAACACCATATATTTT
D gene: NA
V gene: TRBV6-6
J gene: TRBJ1-3
CDR3 length: 13
clone size: NA

CDR3 protein: CASGFLDRMYF
CDR3 DNA: TGTGCCAGCGGCTTTCTGGACCGTATGTATTTT
D gene: NA
V gene: TRBV27
J gene: TRBJ1-3
CDR3 length: 11
clone size: NA

CDR3 protein: CASSSRYLAEAPSSYNEQFF
CDR3 DNA: TGTGCCAGCAGTTCCCGATATCTAGCGGAGGCCCCCAGCTCCTACAATGAGCAGTTCTTC
D gene: TRBD2
V gene: TRBV27
J gene: TRBJ2-1
CDR3 length: 20
clone size: NA

CDR3 protein: CASSLLSGSYNEQFF
CDR3 DNA: TGTGCCAGCAGCTTACTTAGCGGGAGTTACAATGAGCAGTTCTTC
D gene: TRBD2
V gene: TRBV7-7
J gene: TRBJ2-1
CDR3 length: 15
clone size: NA

CDR3 protein: CASSQDLRGAGELFF
CDR3 DNA: TGCGCCAGCAGCCAAGATCTGAGAGGGGCCGGGGAGCTGTTTTTT
D gene: NA
V gene: TRBV4-3
J gene: TRBJ2-2
CDR3 length: 15
clone size: NA

CDR3 protein: CASSAILGGNTEAFF
CDR3 DNA: TGTGCCAGCAGCGCAATTTTGGGGGGGAACACTGAAGCTTTCTTT
D gene: NA
V gene: TRBV7-9
J gene: TRBJ1-1
CDR3 length: 15
clone size: NA

CDR3 protein: CASSFGGFANTGELFF
CDR3 DNA: TGTGCCAGCAGTTTCGGGGGCTTCGCGAACACCGGGGAGCTGTTTTTT
D gene: NA
V gene: TRBV27
J gene: TRBJ2-2
CDR3 length: 16
clone size: NA

CDR3 protein: CASSPSTGENTYGYTF
CDR3 DNA: TGTGCCAGCAGTCCATCGACAGGGGAAAATACCTATGGCTACACCTTC
D gene: TRBD1
V gene: TRBV27
J gene: TRBJ1-2
CDR3 length: 16
clone size: NA

CDR3 protein: CASSQITGIYEQYF
CDR3 DNA: TGTGCCAGCAGTCAAATTACAGGGATCTACGAGCAGTACTTC
D gene: NA
V gene: TRBV11-2
J gene: TRBJ2-7
CDR3 length: 14
clone size: NA

CDR3 protein: CASSYHGGRYEQYF
CDR3 DNA: TGTGCCAGCAGCTACCACGGGGGCAGGTACGAGCAGTACTTC
D gene: NA
V gene: TRBV7-2
J gene: TRBJ2-7
CDR3 length: 14
clone size: NA

CDR3 protein: CASSLFGGRGKETQYF
CDR3 DNA: TGTGCCAGCAGTTTATTCGGGGGCAGGGGCAAAGAGACCCAGTACTTC
D gene: NA
V gene: TRBV27
J gene: TRBJ2-5
CDR3 length: 16
clone size: NA